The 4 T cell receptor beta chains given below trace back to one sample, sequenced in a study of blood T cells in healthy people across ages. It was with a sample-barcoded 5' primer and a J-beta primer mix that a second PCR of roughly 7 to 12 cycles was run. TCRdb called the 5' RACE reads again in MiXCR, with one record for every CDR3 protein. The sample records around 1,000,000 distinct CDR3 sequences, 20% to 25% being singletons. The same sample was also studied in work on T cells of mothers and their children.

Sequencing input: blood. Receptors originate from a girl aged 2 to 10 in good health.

Here the CDR3 reads CASSSLRASNTGELFF. CDR3 nucleotides: TGTGCCAGCAGCTCCCTCAGGGCATCGAACACCGGGGAGCTGTTTTTT. The chain has TRBV7-3 and TRBJ2-2; D may be TRBD1 (5 bases). The CDR3 consists of 16 residues. V was pared by 4 bases and J by 0 bases, with 12 bases between. Germline CDR1 reads SGHTA; CDR2 reads FQGTGA.

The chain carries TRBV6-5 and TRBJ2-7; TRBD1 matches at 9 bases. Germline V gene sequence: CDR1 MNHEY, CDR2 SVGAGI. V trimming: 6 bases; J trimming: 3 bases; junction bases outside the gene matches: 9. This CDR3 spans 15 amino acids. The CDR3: CASRTAQGASYEQYF. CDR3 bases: TGTGCCAGCAGAACCGCACAGGGGGCGAGCTACGAGCAGTACTTC.

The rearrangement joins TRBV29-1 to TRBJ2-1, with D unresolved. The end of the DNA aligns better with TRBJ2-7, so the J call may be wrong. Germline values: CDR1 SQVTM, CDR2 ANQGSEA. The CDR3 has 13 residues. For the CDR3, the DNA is TGCAGCGTTAAAAGGCATCTCACCTACGAGCAGTACTTC. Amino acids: CSVKRHLTYEQYF.

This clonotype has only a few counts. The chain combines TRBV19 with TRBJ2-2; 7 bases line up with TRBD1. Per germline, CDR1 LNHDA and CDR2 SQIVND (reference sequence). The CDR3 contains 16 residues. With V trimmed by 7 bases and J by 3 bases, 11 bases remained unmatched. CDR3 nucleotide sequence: TGTGCCAGTATCCGACAGGGTAGTTCTTACACCGGGGAGCTGTTTTTT. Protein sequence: CASIRQGSSYTGELFF.